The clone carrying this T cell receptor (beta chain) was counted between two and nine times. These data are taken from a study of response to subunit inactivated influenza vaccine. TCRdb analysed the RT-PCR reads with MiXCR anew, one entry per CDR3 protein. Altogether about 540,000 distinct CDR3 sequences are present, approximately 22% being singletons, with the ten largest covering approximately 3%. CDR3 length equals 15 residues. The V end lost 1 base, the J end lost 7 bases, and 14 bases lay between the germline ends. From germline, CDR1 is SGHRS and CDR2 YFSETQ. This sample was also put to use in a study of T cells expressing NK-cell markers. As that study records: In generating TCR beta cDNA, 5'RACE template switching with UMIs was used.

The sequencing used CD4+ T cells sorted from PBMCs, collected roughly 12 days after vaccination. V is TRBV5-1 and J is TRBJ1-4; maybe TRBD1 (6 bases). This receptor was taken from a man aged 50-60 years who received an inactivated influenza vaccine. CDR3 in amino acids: CASSLKQGGGEKLFF. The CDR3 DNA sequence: TGCGCCAGCAGCTTGAAACAGGGTGGAGGTGAAAAACTGTTTTTT. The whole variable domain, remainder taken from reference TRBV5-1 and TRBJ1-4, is KAGVTQTPRYLIKTRGQQVTLSCSPISGHRSVSWYQQTPGQGLQFLFEYFSETQRNKGNFPGRFSGRQFSNSRSEMNVSTLELGDSALYLCASSLKQGGGEKLFFGSGTQLSVL.